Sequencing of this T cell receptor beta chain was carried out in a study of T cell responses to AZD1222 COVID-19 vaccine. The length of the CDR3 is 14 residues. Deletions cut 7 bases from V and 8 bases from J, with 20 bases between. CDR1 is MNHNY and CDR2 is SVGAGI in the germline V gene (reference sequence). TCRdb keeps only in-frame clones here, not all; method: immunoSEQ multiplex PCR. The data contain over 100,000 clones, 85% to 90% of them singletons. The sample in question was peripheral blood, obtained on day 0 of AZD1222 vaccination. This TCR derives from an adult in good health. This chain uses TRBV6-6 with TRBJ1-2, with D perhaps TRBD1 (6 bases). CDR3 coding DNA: TGTGCCAGCAATCTAGGGCAGGGGCTTGAAGGCTACACCTTC. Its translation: CASNLGQGLEGYTF.